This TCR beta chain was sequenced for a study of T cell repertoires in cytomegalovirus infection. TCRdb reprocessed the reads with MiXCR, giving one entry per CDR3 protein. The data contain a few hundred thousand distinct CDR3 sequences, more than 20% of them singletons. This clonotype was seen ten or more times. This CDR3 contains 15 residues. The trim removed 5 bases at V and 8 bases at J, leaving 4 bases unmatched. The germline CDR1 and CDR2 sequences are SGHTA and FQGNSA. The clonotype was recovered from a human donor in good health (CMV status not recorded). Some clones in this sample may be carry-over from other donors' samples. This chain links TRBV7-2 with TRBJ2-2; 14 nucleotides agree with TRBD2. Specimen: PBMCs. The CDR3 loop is CASSPGLAGVGELFF. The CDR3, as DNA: TGTGCCAGCAGCCCGGGACTAGCGGGAGTTGGGGAGCTGTTTTTT.